One sample yielded the 23 T cell receptor beta chains listed below, sequenced in a study of blood T cell repertoires in COVID-19. Using immunoSEQ multiplex PCR, the repertoire was profiled, and TCRdb retains in-frame clones only, with some absent. This table holds approximately 300,000 clones, 80% to 95% found once. The sequenced sample consisted of peripheral blood. These receptors all come from a woman aged 25 to 45 with COVID-19, enrolled during active disease.

The rearrangement uses TRBV9 and TRBJ2-7, with D tentatively TRBD2 (6 bases). The germline CDR1 and CDR2 sequences are SGDLS and YYNGEE. The germline V and J ends were trimmed by 4 bases and 5 bases, with 16 bases remaining between them. The CDR3 length is 14 residues. The CDR3 here is CASSLRSQRDEQYF. Here the CDR3 DNA reads TGTGCCAGCAGCCTCCGTTCCCAGCGGGACGAGCAGTACTTC. Filled out from reference TRBV9 and TRBJ2-7, the complete variable domain reads DSGVTQTPKHLITATGQRVTLRCSPRSGDLSVYWYQQSLDQGLQFLIQYYNGEERAKGNILERFSAQQFPDLHSELNLSSLELGDSALYFCASSLRSQRDEQYFGPGTRLTVT.

The V call is TRBV5-1, the J call TRBJ2-1, with TRBD1 matching over 8 bases. This CDR3 is built from 15 residues. CDR1 SGHRS and CDR2 YFSETQ come from the germline V gene. V dropped 5 bases and J dropped 2; count of bases not matched to a gene: 6. In DNA form, the CDR3 reads TGCGCCAGCAGAGGCGACAGGGGACCCTACAATGAGCAGTTCTTC. Translation: CASRGDRGPYNEQFF. The entire variable domain, with the rest obtained from reference TRBV5-1 and TRBJ2-1, is as follows: KAGVTQTPRYLIKTRGQQVTLSCSPISGHRSVSWYQQTPGQGLQFLFEYFSETQRNKGNFPGRFSGRQFSNSRSEMNVSTLELGDSALYLCASRGDRGPYNEQFFGPGTRLTVL.

V usage is TRBV7-9 and J usage is TRBJ2-2; 7 bases match TRBD2. CDR3 length: 17 amino acids. Looked up from germline, CDR1 is SEHNR and CDR2 is FQNEAQ (reference sequence). The trim removed 2 bases at V and 0 bases at J, leaving 6 bases unmatched. The CDR3 region has the DNA TGTGCCAGCAGCTTATCTAGCGGAACCTCGAACACCGGGGAGCTGTTTTTT. Its translation: CASSLSSGTSNTGELFF.

This rearrangement joins TRBV20-1 to TRBJ2-1; D remains ambiguous. The length of the CDR3 is 12 residues. Trimming pared 3 bases from V and 4 bases from J, leaving 7 bases between. Germline CDR1 reads DFQATT; CDR2 reads SNEGSKA (reference sequence). The CDR3 spells CSASFLYNEQFF. The CDR3 DNA follows: TGCAGTGCTAGTTTCCTTTACAATGAGCAGTTCTTC.

This clone was found once. The rearrangement joins TRBV5-1 to TRBJ2-1; no clear D gene. The germline CDR1 and CDR2 sequences are SGHRS and YFSETQ. Trimming removed 0 bases at V and 4 bases at J, with 5 bases between. The CDR3 is 13 residues long. CDR3 DNA: TGCGCCAGCAGCTTGGCTGTTTACAATGAGCAGTTCTTC. This sequence encodes CASSLAVYNEQFF.

This clone was detected once. The chain employs TRBV3-1 (or the pseudogene TRBV3-2) and TRBJ2-3; D might be TRBD1 (6 bases). There are 14 residues in the CDR3. Per the germline V gene, CDR1 is LGHDT and CDR2 is YNNKEL (reference sequence). The V gene lost 6 bases and the J gene lost 6 bases, with 16 bases spanning the gap. The CDR3 DNA reads TGTGCCAGCAGAGATACAGGGTTGGCCGATACGCAGTATTTT. Its translation is CASRDTGLADTQYF.

This clone was detected only once. This chain links TRBV28 with TRBJ2-1; D remains ambiguous. The germline CDR1 and CDR2 sequences are MDHEN and SYDVKM. The CDR3 runs 14 residues. Trimming took 3 bases from V and 7 from J, leaving 13 bases between them. CDR3: CASSLRVYWNEQFF. The DNA of the CDR3 is TGTGCCAGCAGTTTGCGCGTCTACTGGAATGAGCAGTTCTTC.

This rearrangement joins TRBV4-2 to TRBJ2-7; D perhaps matches TRBD2 (6 bases). Germline CDR1 reads LGHNA; CDR2 reads YNFKEQ. This CDR3 is built from 18 residues. V gave up 0 bases and J gave up 0 bases, with 18 bases separating them. This CDR3 reads CASSQDLNGLASSYEQYF. The CDR3 region has the DNA TGTGCCAGCAGCCAAGATTTAAACGGGCTAGCGTCCTCCTACGAGCAGTACTTC.

The chain joins TRBV10-2 to TRBJ2-5; D is unclear. V lost 3 bases and J 4 bases, leaving 6 bases between the germline ends. This CDR3 has 12 amino acids. The germline CDR1 and CDR2 sequences are WSHSY and SAAADI. CDR3 residues: CASSETGETQYF. In DNA form, the CDR3 reads TGCGCCAGCAGTGAAACCGGAGAGACCCAGTACTTC.

The count of this clone is one. This chain uses TRBV2 with TRBJ2-7; tentative D call: TRBD2 (7 bases). The CDR3 sequence is 15 residues long. Germline-derived CDR1 and CDR2 are SNHLY and FYNNEI. V was shortened by 4 bases and J by 6 bases, with 19 bases between the two germline ends. The CDR3 loop is CASSVLGGGSGEQYF. The CDR3 DNA follows: TGTGCCAGCAGTGTTCTAGGGGGAGGGTCCGGCGAGCAGTACTTC.

V gene TRBV24-1 combines with J gene TRBJ2-1; 8 bases match TRBD1. The CDR3 is 16 residues long. CDR1 is KGHDR and CDR2 is SFDVKD in the germline V gene. V shed 4 bases, J shed 0 bases, and the junction held 4 bases outside the gene matches. CDR3 coding DNA: TGTGCCACCAGTGACTCGACAGGGGCCTCCTACAATGAGCAGTTCTTC. As protein: CATSDSTGASYNEQFF.

CDR3: CASSALAGSGNEQFF. The CDR3 DNA reads as TGCGCCAGCAGTGCGCTAGCGGGATCGGGGAATGAGCAGTTCTTC. V is TRBV10-1 and J is TRBJ2-1; 9 bases align to TRBD2. CDR3 length: 15 residues. Germline V gene data show CDR1 as WNHNN and CDR2 as SYGVQD (reference sequence). After removal of 4 bases from V and 7 bases from J, the junction contained 8 bases not matched to a gene.

The chain is built from TRBV21-1 and TRBJ1-1. TRBV21-1 is listed as a pseudogene. The CDR3 totals 15 residues. The CDR3 DNA follows: TGTGCCAGCAGCATAGAGAGAGGGTTGAACACTGAAGCTTTCTTT. Translating gives CASSIERGLNTEAFF.

This chain links TRBV11-2 with TRBJ2-7, with unresolved D. This CDR3 comprises 13 residues. Germline V gene lookup returns CDR1 SGHAT and CDR2 FQNNGV. V was clipped by 3 bases and J by 3 bases, with 9 bases between them. The CDR3 sequence: CASSLLAIYEQYF. The CDR3 region has the DNA TGTGCCAGCAGCTTGTTGGCCATCTACGAGCAGTACTTC.

This rearrangement joins TRBV27 to TRBJ2-1; 14 bases are shared with TRBD2. The CDR3 runs to 16 residues. The V gene's germline CDR1 is MNHEY and CDR2 SMNVEV (reference sequence). V was pared by 5 bases and J by 2 bases, with 2 bases of the junction left unmatched. The CDR3 sequence is CASSRGLAGAYNEQFF. In DNA form, the CDR3 reads TGTGCCAGCAGTAGGGGACTAGCGGGAGCCTACAATGAGCAGTTCTTC.

The chain recombines TRBV5-1 with TRBJ1-2, with 11 bases aligning to TRBD1. The CDR3 runs to 15 residues. Per germline, CDR1 SGHRS and CDR2 YFSETQ. The V gene end was trimmed by 3 bases and the J gene end by 7 bases; junction bases not matched to a gene: 8. The CDR3 sequence: CASSSGQGAVPGYTF. The CDR3 bases are TGCGCCAGCAGCTCCGGACAGGGGGCGGTTCCTGGCTACACCTTC.

The rearrangement uses TRBV30 and TRBJ2-1; the match to TRBD2 covers 7 bases. Germline CDR1 reads GTSNPN; CDR2 reads SVGIG (reference sequence). V was pared by 2 bases and J by 9 bases, with 10 bases of the junction left unmatched. This CDR3 has 14 amino acids. CDR3 in amino acids: CAWSLGGSQSEQFF. The CDR3 DNA reads as TGTGCCTGGAGTTTAGGCGGGAGCCAGAGTGAGCAGTTCTTC.

CDR3: CASSSGLRGRGSYEQYF. The CDR3 DNA follows: TGCGCCAGCAGCTCGGGACTTCGGGGACGGGGGAGCTACGAGCAGTACTTC. This chain uses TRBV5-1 with TRBJ2-7; D may be TRBD2 (6 bases). Looked up from germline, CDR1 is SGHRS and CDR2 is YFSETQ. Trimming stripped 3 bases from V and 3 bases from J, with 22 bases between. The CDR3 extends over 17 amino acids.

This rearrangement joins TRBV9 to TRBJ1-1, with D perhaps matching TRBD1 (6 bases). Germline CDR1 is SGDLS and CDR2 is YYNGEE. CDR3 length: 15 amino acids. The V end lost 3 bases, the J end lost 1 base, and 13 bases lay between the germline ends. CDR3 sequence (DNA): TGTGCCAGCAGCGCGGAGGACAGCCCGAACACTGAAGCTTTCTTT. Translation: CASSAEDSPNTEAFF.

This clone was seen only once. The chain is built from TRBV19 and TRBJ2-4; perhaps TRBD1 as D (6 bases). The length of the CDR3 is 17 residues. Per the germline V gene, CDR1 is LNHDA and CDR2 is SQIVND (reference sequence). V dropped 2 bases and J dropped 7 bases, with 21 bases sitting between them. The CDR3: CASSISLGGAGENIQYF. The CDR3 DNA reads as TGTGCCAGTAGTATATCCCTTGGGGGTGCAGGGGAGAACATTCAGTACTTC.

Regarding this clone: A junction end diverges from the germline sequence, so it may reflect a read error. The chain joins TRBV13 to TRBJ2-1, with unresolved D. Looked up from germline, CDR1 is PRHDT and CDR2 is FYEKMQ (reference sequence). CDR3 length equals 12 residues. The CDR3 bases are TGTGCCAGCAGCGTAGGGCGGCATGAGCAGTTCTTC. As protein: CASSVGRHEQFF.

This chain joins TRBV4-1 and TRBJ1-4; 7 bases are a match to TRBD1. V lost 0 bases to trimming and J lost 4 bases; unmatched junction nucleotides: 2. The germline CDR1 and CDR2 sequences are MGHRA and YSYEKL. The CDR3 consists of 15 residues. CDR3 sequence (DNA): TGCGCCAGCAGCCAAGAGGGACAGAATAATGAAAAACTGTTTTTT. This gives the protein CASSQEGQNNEKLFF.

This chain joins TRBV18 and TRBJ2-5; 8 bases align to TRBD1. This CDR3 is built from 14 residues. V lost 6 bases, J lost 5 bases, and 8 bases stayed unmatched. From germline, CDR1 is KGHSH and CDR2 LQKENI. CDR3 sequence: CASSVNGQGETQYF. The CDR3 DNA is TGTGCCAGCTCGGTAAACGGACAGGGTGAGACCCAGTACTTC.